The 8 T cell receptor beta chains below all came from one sample that was sequenced in a study of blood T cell repertoires in COVID-19. TCRdb's copy holds only in-frame clones and misses some; the assay was immunoSEQ multiplex PCR. The table lists over 150,000 clones, 80% to 90% of them singletons. Sequencing was performed on PBMCs or T cells enriched from blood (not recorded which). These receptor sequences come from a man in his fifties who had recovered from COVID-19.

J is TRBJ1-6 and V is TRBV30; no firm D call. This CDR3 is built from 14 residues. V was pared by 0 bases and J by 3 bases, with 6 bases between. Germline V gene lookup returns CDR1 GTSNPN and CDR2 SVGIG (reference sequence). Here the CDR3 reads CAWSVHSYNSPLHF. CDR3 DNA: TGTGCCTGGAGTGTACACAGCTATAATTCACCCCTCCACTTT.

This clone appeared a single time. This chain connects TRBV27 to TRBJ2-3; D unresolved. Germline loops: CDR1 MNHEY, CDR2 SMNVEV (reference sequence). This CDR3 spans 14 amino acids. V was cut by 0 bases and J by 6 bases, with 10 bases left in between. CDR3 region: CASSLSLLRDTQYF. In nucleotides, the CDR3 is TGTGCCAGCAGTTTATCGCTATTACGGGATACGCAGTATTTT.

V gene TRBV2 combines with J gene TRBJ2-2; D possibly corresponds to TRBD2 (5 bases). Germline V gene lookup returns CDR1 SNHLY and CDR2 FYNNEI. This CDR3 is built from 15 residues. V lost 4 bases and J 0 bases, leaving 9 bases between the germline ends. The CDR3 is CASSASGANTGELFF. CDR3 in DNA: TGTGCCAGCAGTGCATCCGGGGCGAACACCGGGGAGCTGTTTTTT.

This chain links TRBV5-6 with TRBJ1-4, with D possibly TRBD1 on 5 matching bases. Trimming removed 3 bases from V and 5 bases from J, with 11 bases in between. Germline V CDR1 and CDR2: SGHDT, YYEEEE. This CDR3 is built from 14 residues. CDR3 DNA: TGTGCCAGCAGCTCGGTGGGGCAGAATGAAAAACTGTTTTTT. Protein sequence: CASSSVGQNEKLFF.

The rearrangement links TRBV28 to TRBJ1-2; D possibly corresponds to TRBD1 (5 bases). This CDR3 is built from 14 residues. The V end was cut by 3 bases, the J end by 1 base, with 9 bases between. CDR1 MDHEN and CDR2 SYDVKM come from the germline V gene. Here the CDR3 reads CASSLRDYNYGYTF. The CDR3 DNA is TGTGCCAGCAGTTTGAGGGACTATAACTATGGCTACACCTTC.

The gene calls are TRBV20-1 and TRBJ2-7, with TRBD1 matching over 7 bases. The germline CDR1 and CDR2 sequences are DFQATT and SNEGSKA (reference sequence). This CDR3 has 13 residues. J lost 4 bases, V lost 3 bases, and 6 bases had no gene match. The CDR3 region is CSASEGGRYEQYF. CDR3 bases: TGCAGTGCTAGTGAAGGGGGCAGATACGAGCAGTACTTC.

The V call is TRBV6-2 or TRBV6-3, the J call TRBJ2-7, with D perhaps TRBD1 (6 bases). Between the trimmed V and J ends, which lost 2 bases and 3 bases, there was a span of 11 bases. The length of the CDR3 is 14 residues. The germline V gene encodes CDR1 MNHEY and CDR2 SVGEGT. DNA of the CDR3: TGTGCCAGCAGTTACGGGGACACGGTCTACGAGCAGTACTTC. Amino acids: CASSYGDTVYEQYF.

The chain couples TRBV7-2 to TRBJ1-2, with 7 bases fitting TRBD1. Germline CDR1 and CDR2: SGHTA and FQGNSA. V trimming: 0 bases; J trimming: 5 bases; junction bases outside the gene matches: 12. This CDR3 region has 17 residues. CDR3 nucleotide sequence: TGTGCCAGCAGCTTAGCCTCTTGGGACAGAAAGATTTATGGCTACACCTTC. This encodes CASSLASWDRKIYGYTF.